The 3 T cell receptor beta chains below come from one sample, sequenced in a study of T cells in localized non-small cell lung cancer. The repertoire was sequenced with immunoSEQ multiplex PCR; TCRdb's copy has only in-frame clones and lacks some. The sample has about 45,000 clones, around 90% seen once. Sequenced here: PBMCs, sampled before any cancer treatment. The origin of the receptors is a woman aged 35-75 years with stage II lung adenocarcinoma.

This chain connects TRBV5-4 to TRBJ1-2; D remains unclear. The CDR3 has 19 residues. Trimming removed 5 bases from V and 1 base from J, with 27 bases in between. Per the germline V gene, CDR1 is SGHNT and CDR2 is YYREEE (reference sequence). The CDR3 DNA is TGTGCCAGCAGTAAAAGTAGGGAGCGCCGCGAGCCAGTTAACTATGGCTACACCTTC. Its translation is CASSKSRERREPVNYGYTF.

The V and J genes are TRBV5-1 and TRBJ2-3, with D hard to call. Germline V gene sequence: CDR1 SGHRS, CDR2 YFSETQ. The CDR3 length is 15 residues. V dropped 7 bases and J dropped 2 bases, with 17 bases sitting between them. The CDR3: CASRYNPQYTDTQYF. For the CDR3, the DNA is TGCGCCAGCCGTTATAACCCTCAATACACAGATACGCAGTATTTT.

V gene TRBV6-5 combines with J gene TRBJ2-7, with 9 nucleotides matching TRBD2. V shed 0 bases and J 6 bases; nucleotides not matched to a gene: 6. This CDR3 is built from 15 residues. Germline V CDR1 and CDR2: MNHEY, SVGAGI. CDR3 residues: CASSYSRGGAGEQYF. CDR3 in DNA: TGTGCCAGCAGTTACTCCCGCGGGGGGGCCGGCGAGCAGTACTTC.